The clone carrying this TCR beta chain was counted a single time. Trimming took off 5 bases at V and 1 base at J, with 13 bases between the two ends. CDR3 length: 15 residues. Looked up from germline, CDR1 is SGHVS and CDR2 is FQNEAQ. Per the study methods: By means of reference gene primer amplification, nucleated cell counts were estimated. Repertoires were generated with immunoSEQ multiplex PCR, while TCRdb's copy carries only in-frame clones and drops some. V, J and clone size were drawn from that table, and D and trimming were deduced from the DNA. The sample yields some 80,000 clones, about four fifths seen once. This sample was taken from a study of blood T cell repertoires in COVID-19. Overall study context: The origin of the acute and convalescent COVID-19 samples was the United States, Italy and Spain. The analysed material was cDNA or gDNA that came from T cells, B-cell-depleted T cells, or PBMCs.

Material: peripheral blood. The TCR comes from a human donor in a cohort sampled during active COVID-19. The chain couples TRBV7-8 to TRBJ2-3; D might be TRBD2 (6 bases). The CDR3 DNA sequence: TGTGCCAGCAGCCGCGAGGGAGGTGGCACAGATACGCAGTATTTT. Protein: CASSREGGGTDTQYF.